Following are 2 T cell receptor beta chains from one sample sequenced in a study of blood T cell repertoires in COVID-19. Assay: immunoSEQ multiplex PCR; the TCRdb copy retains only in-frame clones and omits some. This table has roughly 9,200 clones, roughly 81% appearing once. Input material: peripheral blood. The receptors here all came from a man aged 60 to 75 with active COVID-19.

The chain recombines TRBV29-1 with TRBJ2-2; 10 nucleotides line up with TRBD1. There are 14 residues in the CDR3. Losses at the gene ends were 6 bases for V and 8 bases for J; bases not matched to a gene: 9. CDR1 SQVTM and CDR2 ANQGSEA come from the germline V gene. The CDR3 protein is CSVTGTGVSGELFF. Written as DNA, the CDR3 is TGCAGCGTAACCGGGACAGGGGTTTCGGGGGAGCTGTTTTTT.

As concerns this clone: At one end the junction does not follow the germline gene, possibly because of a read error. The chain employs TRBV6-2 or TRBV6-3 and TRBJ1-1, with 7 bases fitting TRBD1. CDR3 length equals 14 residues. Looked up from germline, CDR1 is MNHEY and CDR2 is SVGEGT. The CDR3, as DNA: TGTGCCAGCCGTTATACAGGGGCCACCACTGAAGCTTTCTTT. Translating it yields CASRYTGATTEAFF.